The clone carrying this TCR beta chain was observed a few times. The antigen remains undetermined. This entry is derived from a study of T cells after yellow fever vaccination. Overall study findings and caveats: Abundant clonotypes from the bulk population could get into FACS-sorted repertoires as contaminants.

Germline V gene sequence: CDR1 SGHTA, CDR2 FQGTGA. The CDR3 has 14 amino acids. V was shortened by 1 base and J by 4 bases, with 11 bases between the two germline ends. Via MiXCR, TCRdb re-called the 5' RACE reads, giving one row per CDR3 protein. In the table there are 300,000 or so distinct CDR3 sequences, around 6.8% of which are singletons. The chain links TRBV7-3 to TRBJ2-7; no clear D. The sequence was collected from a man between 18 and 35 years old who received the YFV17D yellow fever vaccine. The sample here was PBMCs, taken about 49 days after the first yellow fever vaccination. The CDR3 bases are TGTGCCAGCAGCTTAAATGGGAACGGGTACGAGCAGTACTTC. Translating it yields CASSLNGNGYEQYF.